This TCR beta chain was recovered during a study of T cell repertoires in cytomegalovirus infection. Study-level information: It can be stated that public TCR beta signatures indicated CMV infection as well as a matching HLA type.

A remark on this clonotype: Its antigen is still unknown.

Study-wide results and limits: HLA-C-restricted CMV clonotypes gave the most frequent clonotype in two of eight donors.

CDR1 is SQVTM and CDR2 is ANQGSEA in the germline V gene. This CDR3 is 11 amino acids long. V was trimmed by 5 bases and J by 1 base, leaving 5 bases between them. TCRdb redid the calling of the reads with MiXCR, one entry per CDR3 protein. The sample includes more than 500,000 distinct CDR3 sequences, 16% of them seen just once. Sequenced: CD8+ T cells from PBMCs. V gene TRBV29-1 combines with J gene TRBJ1-1; no definite D call. The receptor was derived from a human donor in good health (CMV status not recorded). Some clones in this sample may be carry-over from other donors' samples. This CDR3 is CSVKENTEAFF. The CDR3 region has the DNA TGCAGCGTTAAGGAGAACACTGAAGCTTTCTTT. The full variable domain, with the rest looked up from reference TRBV29-1 and TRBJ1-1, is SAVISQKPSRDICQRGTSLTIQCQVDSQVTMMFWYRQQPGQSLTLIATANQGSEATYESGFVIDKFPISRPNLTFSTLTVSNMSPEDSSIYLCSVKENTEAFFGQGTRLTVV.